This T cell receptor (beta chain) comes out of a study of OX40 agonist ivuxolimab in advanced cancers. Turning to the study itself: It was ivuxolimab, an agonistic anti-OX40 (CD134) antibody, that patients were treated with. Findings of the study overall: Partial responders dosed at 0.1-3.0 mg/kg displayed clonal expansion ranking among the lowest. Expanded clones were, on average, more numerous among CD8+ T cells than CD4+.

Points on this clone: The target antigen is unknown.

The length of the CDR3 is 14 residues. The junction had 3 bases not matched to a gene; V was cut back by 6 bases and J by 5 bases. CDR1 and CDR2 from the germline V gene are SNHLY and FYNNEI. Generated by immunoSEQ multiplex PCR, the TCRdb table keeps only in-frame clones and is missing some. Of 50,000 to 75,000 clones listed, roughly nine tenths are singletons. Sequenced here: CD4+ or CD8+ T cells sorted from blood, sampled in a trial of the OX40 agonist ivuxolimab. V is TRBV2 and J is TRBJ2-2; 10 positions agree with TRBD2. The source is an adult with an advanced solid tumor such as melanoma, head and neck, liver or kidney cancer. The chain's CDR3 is CASSPTSGTGELFF. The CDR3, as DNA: TGTGCCAGCAGCCCGACTAGCGGGACCGGGGAGCTGTTTTTT.